A selection of T cell receptor beta chains follows, all from one sample in a study of shared clonotypes between healthy human individuals. Assay used: immunoSEQ multiplex PCR; TCRdb lists only in-frame clones, some missing. The sample includes over a million clones, approximately 98.5% of them seen just once. What was sequenced was naive CD4+ T cells sorted from blood. The receptors were gathered from a man aged 30-40 years in good health. CDR3s include the opening cysteine and the closing phenylalanine or tryptophan. The D gene is left open where the match is weak. The listing skips clone size in some rows; elsewhere it reads once, few, many or a size class.

v_call,d_call,j_call,clone_size,cdr3_nt,cdr3_aa
TRBV9,TRBD1,TRBJ1-1,.,TGTGCCAGCAGCATCTCCCAGGGGGCAAACACTGAAGCTTTCTTT,CASSISQGANTEAFF
TRBV7-3,.,TRBJ2-7,once,TGTGCCAGCAGCTTAAGTGGAGGTCCCTACGAGCAGTACTTC,CASSLSGGPYEQYF
TRBV6-1,TRBD1,TRBJ2-1,.,TGTGCCAGCAGTGCCGAACTAACGACGGGACAGATTTACAATGAGCAGTTCTTC,CASSAELTTGQIYNEQFF
TRBV28,.,TRBJ2-7,.,TGTGCCAGCAGTGGCCGGGACACCAAACAATACGAGCAGTACTTC,CASSGRDTKQYEQYF
TRBV7-9,.,TRBJ1-2,.,TGTGCCAGCAGCTTATTTTTCTTTTTTGGTGGACAGAGAATCTATGGCTACACCTTC,CASSLFFFFGGQRIYGYTF
TRBV29-1,.,TRBJ2-1,.,TGCAGCGCCGGGGGCCTTACTCACAATGAGCAGTTCTTC,CSAGGLTHNEQFF
TRBV12-5,.,TRBJ2-1,.,TGTGCTAGTGGTTTGGCCCCTTCTGGGAAGGTTAAGTTCTTC,CASGLAPSGKVKFF
TRBV7-9,.,TRBJ2-1,.,TGTGCCAGCAGCTTTTCGTTCAGGGATGAACGGGACTCCTACAATGAGCAGTTCTTC,CASSFSFRDERDSYNEQFF
TRBV13,.,TRBJ2-1,.,TGTGCCAGCAGCTCGGCCACCGACTGGCTCACCAACAATGAGCAGTTCTTC,CASSSATDWLTNNEQFF
TRBV4-1,.,TRBJ2-5,.,TGCGCCAGCAGCCAAGGCGCTAGCGCGACCCAAGAGACCCAGTACTTC,CASSQGASATQETQYF
TRBV2,.,TRBJ1-4,.,TGTGCCAGCAGTGCTGGGGTTTCCTCCACTAATGAAAAACTGTTTTTT,CASSAGVSSTNEKLFF
TRBV5-1,.,TRBJ1-2,.,TGCGCCAGCAGCGAGGGCCCTCCGGCTGGCTACACCTTC,CASSEGPPAGYTF
TRBV5-1,.,TRBJ2-3,.,TGCGCCAAAGCTAGGGCGGGATTCACAGATACGCAGTATTTT,CAKARAGFTDTQYF
TRBV29-1,.,TRBJ1-2,.,TGCAGCGCTCTACAAACAGCTAACTATGGCTACACCTTC,CSALQTANYGYTF